These T cell receptor beta chains were read from a single sample in a study of T cells in Graves' hyperthyroidism and ophthalmopathy. Using its own MiXCR run on the multiplex PCR reads, TCRdb lists one record per CDR3 protein. The sample has about 300,000 distinct CDR3 sequences, around 19% seen once. The sample consisted of blood. The receptors here all came from a man in his fifties with Graves' ophthalmopathy. CDR3s include the opening cysteine and the closing phenylalanine or tryptophan. D genes are given only for firm matches. Size tells how often a clone was seen (once, few, many) or the class of an expanded clone, and some rows leave it out.

CDR3	DNA	V	J	D	size
CAWSPPSGSADTQYF	TGTGCCTGGAGCCCACCTAGCGGGAGCGCAGATACGCAGTATTTT	TRBV30	TRBJ2-3	TRBD2	many
CASSPMAALGTEAFF	TGTGCCAGTAGCCCTATGGCGGCCCTTGGCACTGAAGCTTTCTTT	TRBV19	TRBJ1-1	-	-
CSAGLAGLYEQYF	TGCAGTGCCGGCCTAGCGGGCCTGTACGAGCAGTACTTC	TRBV20-1	TRBJ2-7	TRBD2	few
CATRPYGYTF	TGTGCCACCCGGCCCTATGGCTACACCTTC	TRBV2	TRBJ1-2	-	-
CTSSSGGRTEAFF	TGTACCAGCAGTTCAGGGGGCCGAACTGAAGCTTTCTTT	TRBV2	TRBJ1-1	TRBD1	-
CASSVDRESSGANVLTF	TGTGCCAGCAGCGTAGACAGGGAGAGCTCTGGGGCCAACGTCCTGACTTTC	TRBV9	TRBJ2-6	-	-
CSAYGLAGESGELFF	TGCAGTGCTTACGGACTAGCGGGAGAGTCTGGGGAGCTGTTTTTT	TRBV20-1	TRBJ2-2	TRBD2	few
CASSLVIEGTGELFF	TGTGCCAGCAGCTTAGTGATAGAAGGCACCGGGGAGCTGTTTTTT	TRBV7-9	TRBJ2-2	-	-
CASSFRFRGYTF	TGTGCCAGCAGTTTTAGGTTCCGTGGCTACACCTTC	TRBV12-3/TRBV12-4	TRBJ1-2	-	-
CATSDGTYGAQPQHF	TGTGCCACCAGTGATGGGACATATGGTGCTCAGCCCCAGCATTTT	TRBV24-1	TRBJ1-5	-	few
CASSWGESTDTQYF	TGTGCCAGCAGCTGGGGAGAGAGCACAGATACGCAGTATTTT	TRBV2	TRBJ2-3	-	many
CASSGTGRTEAFF	TGCGCCAGCAGCGGTACAGGACGGACTGAAGCTTTCTTT	TRBV5-1	TRBJ1-1	-	many
CSARHGERVQDQPQHF	TGCAGTGCTAGACATGGGGAAAGGGTCCAAGATCAGCCCCAGCATTTT	TRBV20-1	TRBJ1-5	-	many
CASSRDGEETQYF	TGCGCCAGCAGCCGGGACGGAGAAGAGACCCAGTACTTC	TRBV10-1	TRBJ2-5	-	-
CASSPKTGYEQYF	TGTGCCAGCAGCCCCAAGACGGGTTACGAGCAGTACTTC	TRBV9	TRBJ2-7	-	few
CAWSVDPYGYTF	TGTGCCTGGAGTGTAGACCCCTATGGCTACACCTTC	TRBV30	TRBJ1-2	-	many